This is a list of T cell receptor beta chains from one sample in a study of cytomegalovirus exposure and HLA in healthy donors. The repertoire was sequenced with immunoSEQ multiplex PCR; TCRdb's copy has only in-frame clones and lacks some. The table has over 90,000 clones, around 85% seen once; the top ten hold roughly 5%. The sample was PBMCs. Receptors were obtained from a middle-aged man in good health and CMV-seropositive. The CDR3 runs from the conserved cysteine through the conserved F or W. Each record gives: J gene, clone size, V gene, D gene, CDR3 protein, CDR3 DNA. D genes are given only for firm matches. The size of a clone is reported for some rows only, either as once, few or many, or as a class for expanded clones.

TRBJ2-5	-	TRBV9	TRBD1	CASRYRDRGEETQYF	TGTGCCAGCAGATATAGGGACAGGGGGGAAGAGACCCAGTACTTC
TRBJ1-5	-	TRBV2	-	CASSEMQGANQPQHF	TGTGCCAGCAGTGAAATGCAGGGTGCAAATCAGCCCCAGCATTTT
TRBJ1-2	-	TRBV6-1	TRBD1	CASHRGFTYGYTF	TGTGCCAGCCACAGGGGTTTTACCTATGGCTACACCTTC
TRBJ1-3	-	TRBV6-1	-	CASNLLPGTGNTIYF	TGTGCCAGCAATTTGCTCCCAGGGACTGGAAACACCATATATTTT
TRBJ2-1	-	TRBV19	-	CASSIDHGAQTGEQFF	TGTGCCAGTAGTATAGATCATGGGGCGCAGACTGGTGAGCAGTTCTTC
TRBJ2-1	-	TRBV6-1	-	CASSDFAGSYNEQFF	TGTGCCAGCAGTGATTTCGCGGGTTCATACAATGAGCAGTTCTTC
TRBJ2-7	-	TRBV30	TRBD1	CAWTTGTSYEQYF	TGTGCCTGGACGACAGGGACGTCCTACGAGCAGTACTTC
TRBJ1-2	-	TRBV19	TRBD1	CASGMGQNYGYTF	TGTGCCAGTGGGATGGGACAGAACTATGGCTACACCTTC
TRBJ2-7	-	TRBV7-6	-	CASTREEDYEQYF	TGTGCCAGCACCCGAGAGGAGGATTACGAGCAGTACTTC
TRBJ1-1	-	TRBV11-1	-	CASSLRGTEAFF	TGTGCCAGCAGCTTACGGGGCACTGAAGCTTTCTTT
TRBJ1-6	-	TRBV11-2	-	CASSLETGHYSPLHF	TGTGCCAGCAGCTTAGAAACAGGGCACTATTCACCCCTCCACTTT
TRBJ2-1	few	TRBV7-6	-	CASSETAHSYNEQFF	TGTGCCAGCAGCGAAACAGCTCACTCCTACAATGAGCAGTTCTTC
TRBJ2-3	-	TRBV9	TRBD1	CASSASTGGGTDTQYF	TGTGCCAGCAGCGCCTCGACAGGGGGAGGCACAGATACGCAGTATTTT
TRBJ1-1	-	TRBV14	TRBD1	CASSQETGGKNTEAFF	TGTGCCAGCAGCCAAGAGACAGGGGGTAAGAACACTGAAGCTTTCTTT
TRBJ2-1	-	TRBV7-8	TRBD2	CASSLLAGLGADEQFF	TGTGCCAGCAGCTTACTCGCGGGACTAGGCGCGGATGAGCAGTTCTTC
TRBJ2-5	-	TRBV13	-	CASSTTSRGETQYF	TGTGCCAGCAGCACGACTAGTCGTGGGGAGACCCAGTACTTC
TRBJ2-3	-	TRBV28	TRBD1	CASSSATGEDDTQYF	TGTGCCAGCAGTTCAGCGACAGGGGAGGATGATACGCAGTATTTT
TRBJ2-7	-	TRBV27	TRBD1	CASRSRQGSYEQYF	TGTGCCAGCAGGAGTAGACAGGGCTCCTACGAGCAGTACTTC
TRBJ2-2	-	TRBV5-8	TRBD1	CASSLLDRANTGELFF	TGTGCCAGCAGCCTTCTGGACAGGGCGAACACCGGGGAGCTGTTTTTT
TRBJ2-1	-	TRBV25-1	TRBD1	CASSESGQGTHEQFF	TGTGCCAGCAGTGAATCCGGACAGGGGACGCATGAGCAGTTCTTC
TRBJ2-7	-	TRBV2	-	CASSEASWSSYEQYF	TGTGCCAGCAGTGAAGCTAGCTGGAGCTCCTACGAGCAGTACTTC
TRBJ2-1	-	TRBV12-5	TRBD1	CASGDRAGEQFF	TGTGCTAGTGGGGACAGGGCGGGAGAGCAGTTCTTC
TRBJ1-1	-	TRBV5-1	-	CASSSGQLGTEAFF	TGCGCCAGCAGCTCTGGACAGCTCGGCACTGAAGCTTTCTTT
TRBJ1-2	-	TRBV6-6	TRBD1	CASSGTGVVGYTF	TGTGCCAGCAGTGGAACAGGGGTTGTTGGCTACACCTTC
TRBJ1-1	-	TRBV4-2	-	CASSPWTEGPEAFF	TGTGCCAGCAGCCCTTGGACAGAGGGTCCTGAAGCTTTCTTT
TRBJ2-5	-	TRBV6-1	TRBD2	CASSRAGGETQYF	TGTGCCAGCAGCCGCGCCGGGGGGGAGACCCAGTACTTC
TRBJ2-7	-	TRBV7-9	-	CSSSLMGTNSDEQYF	TGTTCCAGCAGCCTGATGGGGACAAATAGCGACGAGCAGTACTTC
TRBJ2-3	-	TRBV7-2	-	CASSPQSGQGGGTQYF	TGTGCCAGCAGCCCACAAAGTGGACAGGGCGGGGGTACGCAGTATTTT
TRBJ2-5	-	TRBV9	-	CASSALKRARQETQYF	TGTGCCAGCAGCGCCCTAAAGCGGGCGCGACAAGAGACCCAGTACTTC
TRBJ1-1	few	TRBV6-5	-	CASSSQRQDLNTEAFF	TGTGCCAGCAGTTCCCAACGCCAGGACTTGAACACTGAAGCTTTCTTT
TRBJ2-1	-	TRBV6-5	TRBD2	CASSYILAGVNEQFF	TGTGCCAGCAGTTACATACTAGCGGGGGTGAATGAGCAGTTCTTC
TRBJ2-3	-	TRBV6-1	TRBD2	CASSGLAGGRKDTDTQYF	TGTGCCAGCAGTGGACTAGCGGGAGGTCGCAAAGACACAGATACGCAGTATTTT
TRBJ2-1	-	TRBV9	-	CASSSNGQPYNEQFF	TGTGCCAGCAGCTCAAATGGACAACCCTACAATGAGCAGTTCTTC